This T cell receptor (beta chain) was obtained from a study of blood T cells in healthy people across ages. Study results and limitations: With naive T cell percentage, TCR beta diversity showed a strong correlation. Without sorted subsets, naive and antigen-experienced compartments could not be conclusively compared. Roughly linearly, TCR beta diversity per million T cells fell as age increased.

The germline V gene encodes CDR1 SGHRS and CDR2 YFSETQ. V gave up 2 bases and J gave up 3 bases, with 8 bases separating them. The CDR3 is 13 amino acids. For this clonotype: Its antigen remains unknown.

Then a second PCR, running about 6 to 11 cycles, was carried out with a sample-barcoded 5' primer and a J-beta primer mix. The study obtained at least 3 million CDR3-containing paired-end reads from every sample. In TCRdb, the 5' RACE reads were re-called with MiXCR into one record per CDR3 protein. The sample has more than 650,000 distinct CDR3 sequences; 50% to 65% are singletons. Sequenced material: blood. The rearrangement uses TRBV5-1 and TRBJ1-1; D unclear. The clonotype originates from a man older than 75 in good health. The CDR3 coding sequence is TGCGCCAGCAGCTTCGGCCGATACACTGAAGCTTTCTTT. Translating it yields CASSFGRYTEAFF.